The 16 T cell receptor beta chains below were found in one sample sequenced in a study of Graves' ophthalmopathy and Graves' hyperthyroidism. The authors amplified TCR beta CDR3 regions from RNA transcripts. Second-round multiplex PCR came after a first-round RT-PCR that employed HTBI primers. TCRdb ran MiXCR on the multiplex PCR reads and lists one entry per CDR3 protein. The sample records a few hundred thousand distinct CDR3 sequences, about 40% being singletons. Material for sequencing was peripheral blood or thyroid tissue (not recorded which). These receptors all come from an adult man with Graves' hyperthyroidism.

This clonotype was counted many times. The V call is TRBV24-1, the J call TRBJ2-2; 8 bases map to TRBD2. V shed 3 bases, J shed 7 bases, and the junction held 3 bases outside the gene matches. The CDR3 length is 14 residues. The germline CDR1 and CDR2 sequences are KGHDR and SFDVKD. The CDR3 reads CATSDSGSVGELFF. The CDR3 nucleotides read TGTGCCACCAGTGATAGCGGGAGTGTCGGGGAGCTGTTTTTT.

Remarks on this clonotype: This could be a read error, since a much larger clone is one nucleotide away. The chain is built from TRBV7-9 and TRBJ2-2; 8 bases align to TRBD1. Germline values: CDR1 SEHNR, CDR2 FQNEAQ (reference sequence). After removal of 6 bases from V and 0 bases from J, the junction contained 9 bases not matched to a gene. This CDR3 contains 17 residues. The CDR3 is CASSATPGQANTGELFF. As DNA, the CDR3 is TGTGCCAGCAGTGCAACCCCGGGACAGGCGAACACCGGGGAGCTGTTTTTT.

The CDR3 sequence is CASSLPYQETQYF. CDR3 sequence (DNA): TGTGCCAGCAGCTTGCCGTACCAAGAGACCCAGTACTTC. The chain has TRBV7-3 and TRBJ2-5; D is uncertain. The CDR3 spans 13 residues. Germline CDR1 SGHTA, CDR2 FQGTGA. The V and J ends lost 3 bases and 0 bases respectively, with 5 bases between them.

This sequence joins TRBV5-1 and TRBJ2-1; 13 bases agree with TRBD2. V lost 0 bases to trimming and J lost 0 bases; unmatched junction nucleotides: 0. This CDR3 is 17 amino acids long. Germline V gene sequence: CDR1 SGHRS, CDR2 YFSETQ. The CDR3 coding sequence is TGCGCCAGCAGCTTGGGGACTAGCGGGAGCTCCTACAATGAGCAGTTCTTC. Translating gives CASSLGTSGSSYNEQFF.

The rearrangement joins TRBV2 to TRBJ2-2; 8 positions agree with TRBD1. Germline V gene data show CDR1 as SNHLY and CDR2 as FYNNEI. The CDR3 has 15 amino acids. The V segment lost 7 bases and the J segment 5 bases; nucleotides outside the gene matches: 9. DNA for the CDR3: TGTGCCAGCAAGAGGGGGGACAGGCCAACCGGGGAGCTGTTTTTT. Encoded protein: CASKRGDRPTGELFF.

On this clonotype: An end of the junction does not agree with germline; a read error may underlie this. The chain couples TRBV5-5 to TRBJ2-2, with D unresolved. Germline-derived CDR1 and CDR2 are SGHKS and YYEKEE (reference sequence). The CDR3 spans 16 residues. The CDR3 DNA follows: TGTGCCAGCAACTTGGGGATCTTGGCAGAAACCGGGGAGCTGTTTTTT. Amino acids: CASNLGILAETGELFF.

This clonotype has a count of ten or more. This chain's CDR3 is CATSDLGQGGGELFF. For the CDR3, the DNA is TGTGCCACCAGTGATTTAGGACAGGGTGGCGGGGAGCTGTTTTTT. The V and J genes are TRBV24-1 and TRBJ2-2, with TRBD1 identical over 8 bases. The V and J ends lost 1 base and 7 bases, in that order; junction bases with no gene match: 4. CDR1 and CDR2 (germline): KGHDR, SFDVKD. The CDR3 contains 15 residues.

The rearrangement joins TRBV2 to TRBJ2-5, with 11 bases lining up with TRBD1. This CDR3 is 13 amino acids long. V shed 6 bases and J 5 bases; nucleotides not matched to a gene: 2. The V gene's germline CDR1 is SNHLY and CDR2 FYNNEI. For the CDR3, the DNA is TGTGCCAGCAGGGACAGGGGGCTGGAGACCCAGTACTTC. Its translation: CASRDRGLETQYF. Together with reference TRBV2 and TRBJ2-5, the CDR3 gives the full variable domain: EPEVTQTPSHQVTQMGQEVILRCVPISNHLYFYWYRQILGQKVEFLVSFYNNEISEKSEIFDDQFSVERPDGSNFTLKIRSTKLEDSAMYFCASRDRGLETQYFGPGTRLLVL.

This clonotype was seen a handful of times. CDR3 DNA sequence: TGCAGTGCGTTCATCAGGGGGGGCCCCTACGAGCAGTACTTC. This translates into CSAFIRGGPYEQYF. This chain connects TRBV20-1 to TRBJ2-7; the D gene could be TRBD1 or TRBD2 (7 bases each). The CDR3 has 14 amino acids. Trimming stripped 6 bases from V and 2 bases from J, with 17 bases between. CDR1 and CDR2 from the germline V gene are DFQATT and SNEGSKA (reference sequence).

This clonotype showed up many times. The chain recombines TRBV5-6 with TRBJ1-1, with no clear D. Trimming shortened V by 2 bases and J by 1 base, and 6 bases separated the two germline ends. Germline V gene sequence: CDR1 SGHDT, CDR2 YYEEEE. The CDR3 runs 13 residues. CDR3 region: CASSFPTNTEAFF. CDR3 sequence (DNA): TGTGCCAGCAGCTTCCCCACGAACACTGAAGCTTTCTTT. Full variable domain (rest looked up from reference TRBV5-6 and TRBJ1-1): DAGVTQSPTHLIKTRGQQVTLRCSPKSGHDTVSWYQQALGQGPQFIFQYYEEEERQRGNFPDRFSGHQFPNYSSELNVNALLLGDSALYLCASSFPTNTEAFFGQGTRLTVV.

The V and J genes are TRBV7-2 and TRBJ2-5; 8 bases fit TRBD2. Germline CDR1 reads SGHTA; CDR2 reads FQGNSA. The CDR3 covers 15 residues. V lost 8 bases to trimming and J lost 1 base; unmatched junction nucleotides: 9. The CDR3 here is CASGLPGGSQETQYF. The CDR3 nucleotides read TGTGCCAGCGGACTACCGGGGGGGAGCCAAGAGACCCAGTACTTC.

In this sample, this clonotype turned up many times. V and J are TRBV6-5 and TRBJ1-2, with D perhaps matching TRBD1 (5 bases). CDR1 is MNHEY, CDR2 SVGAGI, per germline. This CDR3 comprises 14 residues. Trimming shortened V by 6 bases and J by 5 bases, and 16 bases separated the two germline ends. In DNA form, the CDR3 reads TGTGCCAGCAGCTTGGGACCGCGGAGGTATGGCTACACCTTC. Translation: CASSLGPRRYGYTF.

The rearrangement links TRBV18 to TRBJ2-7, with unresolved D. Germline V lookup: CDR1 KGHSH, CDR2 LQKENI. CDR3 size: 14 residues. V lost 2 bases, J lost 2 bases, and 10 bases lay in between. CDR3 loop: CASSPGVGTYEQYF. DNA for the CDR3: TGTGCCAGCTCACCAGGGGTGGGGACCTACGAGCAGTACTTC.

This clonotype turned up a few times. The genes are TRBV2 and TRBJ1-1; D ambiguous. The CDR3 covers 13 residues. V was trimmed by 8 bases and J by 6 bases, leaving 16 bases between them. Germline V gene lookup returns CDR1 SNHLY and CDR2 FYNNEI. The CDR3 loop is CASGSDESSEAFF. In nucleotides, the CDR3 is TGTGCCAGCGGCAGCGACGAGTCATCTGAAGCTTTCTTT.

The chain carries TRBV7-2 and TRBJ2-7; D may be TRBD1 (6 bases). The germline V gene encodes CDR1 SGHTA and CDR2 FQGNSA. V dropped 1 base and J dropped 6 bases, with 13 bases sitting between them. This CDR3 is 14 amino acids long. CDR3 DNA sequence: TGTGCCAGCAGCTTAGGGGGGCCTCTAAGCGAGCAGTACTTC. This translates into CASSLGGPLSEQYF.

The chain is built from TRBV25-1 and TRBJ2-5, with 10 bases that match TRBD2. The germline V gene encodes CDR1 MGHDK and CDR2 SYGVNS. CDR3 length: 15 residues. Trimming cost V 11 bases and J 9 bases; bases outside gene matches: 18. The CDR3 region has the DNA TGTGCCTGGAGTGCAAGCGGGCTAGCGGGAGTCTCCCAGTACTTC. This encodes CAWSASGLAGVSQYF.